This T cell receptor beta chain was profiled in a study of glioma-infiltrating T cells. Germline CDR1 DFQATT, CDR2 SNEGSKA (reference sequence). This CDR3 has 16 amino acids. V gave up 6 bases and J gave up 7 bases; unmatched junction bases: 21. Using RNA template, CDR3s of TCR alpha and beta were amplified with iRepertoire arm-PCR. TCRdb redid the calling of the multiplex PCR reads with MiXCR, one entry per CDR3 protein. The table records 300,000 to 400,000 distinct CDR3 sequences, less than 50% of them present only once. Study outcomes and limitations: Signature shared blood CDR3 motifs were enriched in low-divergence and depleted in high-divergence patients.

About this clonotype itself: Its specificity is not known.

Material for sequencing was glioma tissue, nonneoplastic brain tissue, or PBMCs (not recorded which). V usage is TRBV20-1 and J usage is TRBJ2-7; 7 bases align to TRBD1. The origin of this receptor is a human donor with low-grade glioma or glioblastoma, undergoing nonglioma brain surgery, or in good health (not recorded which). Here the CDR3 reads CSANPTGSPPGGEQYF. CDR3 bases: TGCAGTGCAAACCCTACTGGATCTCCACCAGGGGGTGAGCAGTACTTC.